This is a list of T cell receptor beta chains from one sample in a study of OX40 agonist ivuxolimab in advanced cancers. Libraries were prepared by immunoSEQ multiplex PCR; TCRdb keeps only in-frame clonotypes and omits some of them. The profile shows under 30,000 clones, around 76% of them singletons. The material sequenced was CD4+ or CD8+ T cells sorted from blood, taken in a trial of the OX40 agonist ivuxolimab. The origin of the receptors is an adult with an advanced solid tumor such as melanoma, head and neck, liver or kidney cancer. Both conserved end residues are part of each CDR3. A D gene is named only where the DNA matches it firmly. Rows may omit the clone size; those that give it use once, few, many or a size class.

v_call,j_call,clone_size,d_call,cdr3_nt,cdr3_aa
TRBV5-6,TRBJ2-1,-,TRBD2,TGTGCCAGCAGCTTGCGGCGGGGGGGATTTGGCGAGCAGTTCTTC,CASSLRRGGFGEQFF
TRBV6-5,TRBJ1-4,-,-,TGTGCCAGCAGTTACTCAATCCGGGGTCGCGAAAAACTGTTTTTT,CASSYSIRGREKLFF
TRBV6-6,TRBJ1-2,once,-,TGTGCCAGCGGATCAGGGAGCTATGGCTACACCTTC,CASGSGSYGYTF
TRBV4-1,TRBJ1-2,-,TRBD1,TGCGCCAGCAGCCAAGCAACAGGGGCCCTCTATGGCTACACCTTC,CASSQATGALYGYTF
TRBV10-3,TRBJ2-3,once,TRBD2,TGTGCCATCAGGACTCCCCAGCGGGGGGCTGCAGATACGCAGTATTTT,CAIRTPQRGAADTQYF
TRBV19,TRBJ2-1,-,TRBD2,TGTGCCAGTAGTAAGACTAGCGGAGATTACAATGAGCAGTTCTTC,CASSKTSGDYNEQFF
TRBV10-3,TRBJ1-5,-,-,TGTGCCATCAGTGTGGATCAATTGGGCAATCAGCCCCAGCATTTT,CAISVDQLGNQPQHF
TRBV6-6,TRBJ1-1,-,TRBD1,TGTGCCAGCAGCTACAGACAGGGGGGGACTGAAGCTTTCTTT,CASSYRQGGTEAFF
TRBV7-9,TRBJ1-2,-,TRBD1,TGTGCCAGCAGCCTCGGACAGGGGCGAGGCTACGGCTACACCTTC,CASSLGQGRGYGYTF
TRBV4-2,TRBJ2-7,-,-,TGTGCCAGCAGCCAAGAAACCGGACAAGGGCGCGAGCAGTACTTC,CASSQETGQGREQYF
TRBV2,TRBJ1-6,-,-,TGTGCCAGCATCTTCGGGACACTAAATAATTCACCCCTCCACTTT,CASIFGTLNNSPLHF
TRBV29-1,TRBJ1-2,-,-,TGCAGCGTTGATTGGGGGTATGGCTACACCTTC,CSVDWGYGYTF
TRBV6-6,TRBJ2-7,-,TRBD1,TGTGCCAGCAGCCCGGACAGGGGCCTTTACGAGCAGTACTTC,CASSPDRGLYEQYF
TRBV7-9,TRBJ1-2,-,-,TGTGCCCTAAGGAGCGGCAGCTCTAACTATGGCTACACCTTC,CALRSGSSNYGYTF
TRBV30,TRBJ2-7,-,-,TGTGCCTGGAGCGACGACAGCTCCTACGAGCAGTACTTC,CAWSDDSSYEQYF
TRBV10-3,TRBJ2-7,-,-,TGTGCCATCAGTGCACAGGACGAGCAGTACTTC,CAISAQDEQYF